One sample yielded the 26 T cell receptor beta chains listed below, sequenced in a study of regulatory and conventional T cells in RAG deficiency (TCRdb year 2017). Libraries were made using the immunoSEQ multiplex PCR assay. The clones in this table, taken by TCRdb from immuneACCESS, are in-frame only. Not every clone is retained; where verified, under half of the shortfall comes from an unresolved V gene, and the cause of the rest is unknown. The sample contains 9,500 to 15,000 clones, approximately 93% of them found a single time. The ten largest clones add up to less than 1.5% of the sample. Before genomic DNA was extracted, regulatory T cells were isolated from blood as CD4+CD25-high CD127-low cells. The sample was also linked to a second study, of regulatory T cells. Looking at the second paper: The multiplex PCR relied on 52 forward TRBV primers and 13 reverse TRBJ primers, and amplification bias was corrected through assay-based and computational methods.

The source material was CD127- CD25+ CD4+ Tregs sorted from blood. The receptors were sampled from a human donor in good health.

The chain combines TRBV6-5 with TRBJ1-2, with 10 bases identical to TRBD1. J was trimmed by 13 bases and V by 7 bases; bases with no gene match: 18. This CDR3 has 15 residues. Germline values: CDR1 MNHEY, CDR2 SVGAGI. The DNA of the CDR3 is TGTGCCAGCAAGAGTCTCACCGGGACAGGGGCATCGGGCACCTTC. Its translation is CASKSLTGTGASGTF.

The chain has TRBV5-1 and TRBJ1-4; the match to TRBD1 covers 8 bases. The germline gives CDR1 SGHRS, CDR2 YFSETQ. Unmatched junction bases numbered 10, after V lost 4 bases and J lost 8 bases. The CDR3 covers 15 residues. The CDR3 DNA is TGCGCCAGCAGCGACGACAGGGGACCGGAGGAAAAACTGTTTTTT. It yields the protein CASSDDRGPEEKLFF.

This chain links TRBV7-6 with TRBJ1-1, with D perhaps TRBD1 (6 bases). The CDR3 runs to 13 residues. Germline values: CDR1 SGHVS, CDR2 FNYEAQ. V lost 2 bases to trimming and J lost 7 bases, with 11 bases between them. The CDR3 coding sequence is TGTGCCAGCAGCTTATCGACAGGCTATGAAGCTTTCTTT. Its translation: CASSLSTGYEAFF. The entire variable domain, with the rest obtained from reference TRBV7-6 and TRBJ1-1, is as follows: GAGVSQSPRYKVTKRGQDVALRCDPISGHVSLYWYRQALGQGPEFLTYFNYEAQQDKSGLPNDRFSAERPEGSISTLTIQRTEQRDSAMYRCASSLSTGYEAFFGQGTRLTVV.

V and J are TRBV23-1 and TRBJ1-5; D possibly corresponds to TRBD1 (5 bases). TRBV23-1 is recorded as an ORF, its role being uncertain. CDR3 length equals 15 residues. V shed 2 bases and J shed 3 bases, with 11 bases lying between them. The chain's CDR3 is CASSQQGPNNQPQHF. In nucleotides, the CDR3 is TGCGCCAGCAGTCAACAGGGCCCGAACAATCAGCCCCAGCATTTT.

The CDR3 nucleotides read TGCGCCAGCAGCTTGGCACTAACAGGGGGCCAAGAGACCCAGTACTTC. Translation: CASSLALTGGQETQYF. The chain employs TRBV5-1 and TRBJ2-5; 8 bases are a match to TRBD1. The V gene end was trimmed by 0 bases and the J gene end by 1 base; junction bases not matched to a gene: 5. The germline V gene has CDR1 SGHRS and CDR2 YFSETQ. The CDR3 sequence is 16 residues long.

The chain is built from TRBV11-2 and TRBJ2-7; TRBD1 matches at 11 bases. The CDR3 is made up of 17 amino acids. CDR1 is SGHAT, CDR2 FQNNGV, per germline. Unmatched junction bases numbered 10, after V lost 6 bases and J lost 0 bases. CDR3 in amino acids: CASSLTTGTGGSYEQYF. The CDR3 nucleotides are TGTGCCAGCAGTCTGACTACCGGGACAGGGGGCTCCTACGAGCAGTACTTC.

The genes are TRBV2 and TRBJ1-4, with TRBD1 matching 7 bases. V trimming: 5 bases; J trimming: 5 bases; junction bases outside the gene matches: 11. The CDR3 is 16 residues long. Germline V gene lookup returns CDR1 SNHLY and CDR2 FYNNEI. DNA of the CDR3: TGTGCCAGCAGTACACTCCCGGGACAGACAAATGAAAAACTGTTTTTT. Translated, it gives CASSTLPGQTNEKLFF.

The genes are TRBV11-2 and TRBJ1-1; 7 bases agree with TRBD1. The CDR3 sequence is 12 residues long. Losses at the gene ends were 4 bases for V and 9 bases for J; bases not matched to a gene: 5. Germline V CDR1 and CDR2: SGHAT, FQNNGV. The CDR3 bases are TGTGCCAGCAGCTCTGGGACAGTTAAAGCTTTCTTT. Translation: CASSSGTVKAFF.

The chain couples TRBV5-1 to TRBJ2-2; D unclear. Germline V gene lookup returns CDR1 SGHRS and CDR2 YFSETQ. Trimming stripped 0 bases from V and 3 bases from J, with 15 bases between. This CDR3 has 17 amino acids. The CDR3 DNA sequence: TGCGCCAGCAGCTTGGCTCTTGGGCAGTCTTACACCGGGGAGCTGTTTTTT. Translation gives CASSLALGQSYTGELFF.

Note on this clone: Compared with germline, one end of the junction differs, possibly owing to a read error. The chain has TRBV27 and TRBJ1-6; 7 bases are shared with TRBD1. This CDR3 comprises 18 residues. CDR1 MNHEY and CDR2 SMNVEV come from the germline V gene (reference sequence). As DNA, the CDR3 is TGTGCCAGCAGTTTTCACGGGACAGACAGAGCCTACAATTCACCCCTCCACTTT. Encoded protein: CASSFHGTDRAYNSPLHF.

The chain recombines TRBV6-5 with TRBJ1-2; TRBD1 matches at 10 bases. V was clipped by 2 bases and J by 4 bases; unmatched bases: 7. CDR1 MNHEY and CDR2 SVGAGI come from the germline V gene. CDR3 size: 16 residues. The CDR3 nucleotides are TGTGCCAGCAGTTACATGTGGAGGACAGGGGGCTATGGCTACACCTTC. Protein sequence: CASSYMWRTGGYGYTF.

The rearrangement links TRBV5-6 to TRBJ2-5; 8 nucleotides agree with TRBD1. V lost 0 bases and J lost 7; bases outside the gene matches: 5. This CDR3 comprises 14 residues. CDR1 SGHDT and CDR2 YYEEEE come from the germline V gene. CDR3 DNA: TGTGCCAGCAGCTTGGCAGGGGGCGGAGGGACCCAGTACTTC. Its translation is CASSLAGGGGTQYF.

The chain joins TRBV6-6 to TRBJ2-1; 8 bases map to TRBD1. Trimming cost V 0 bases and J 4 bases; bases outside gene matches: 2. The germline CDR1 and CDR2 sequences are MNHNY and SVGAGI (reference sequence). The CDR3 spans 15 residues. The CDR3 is CASSYSTGAYNEQFF. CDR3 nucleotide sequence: TGTGCCAGCAGTTACTCGACAGGGGCGTACAATGAGCAGTTCTTC.

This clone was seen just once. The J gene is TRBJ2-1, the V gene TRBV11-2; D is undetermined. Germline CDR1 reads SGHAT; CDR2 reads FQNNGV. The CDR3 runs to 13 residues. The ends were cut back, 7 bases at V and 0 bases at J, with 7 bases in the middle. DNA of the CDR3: TGTGCCAGCACCTTCAGCTCCTACAATGAGCAGTTCTTC. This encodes CASTFSSYNEQFF.

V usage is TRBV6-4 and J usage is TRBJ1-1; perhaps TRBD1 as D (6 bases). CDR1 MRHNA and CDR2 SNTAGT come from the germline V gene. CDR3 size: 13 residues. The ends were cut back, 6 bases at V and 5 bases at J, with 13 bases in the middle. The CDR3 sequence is CASSQVGGTEAFF. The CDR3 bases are TGTGCCAGCAGCCAAGTAGGGGGAACTGAAGCTTTCTTT.

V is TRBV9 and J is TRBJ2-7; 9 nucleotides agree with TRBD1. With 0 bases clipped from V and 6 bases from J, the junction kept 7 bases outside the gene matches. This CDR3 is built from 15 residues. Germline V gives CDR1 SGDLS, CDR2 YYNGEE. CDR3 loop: CASSVEGQGGSEQYF. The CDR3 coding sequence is TGTGCCAGCAGCGTAGAGGGACAGGGAGGTAGCGAGCAGTACTTC.

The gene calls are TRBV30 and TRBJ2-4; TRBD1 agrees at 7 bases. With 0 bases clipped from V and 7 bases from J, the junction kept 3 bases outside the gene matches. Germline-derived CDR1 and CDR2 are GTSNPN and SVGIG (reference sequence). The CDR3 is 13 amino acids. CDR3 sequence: CAWSVLRGNIQYF. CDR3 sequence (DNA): TGTGCCTGGAGTGTACTCAGGGGGAACATTCAGTACTTC.

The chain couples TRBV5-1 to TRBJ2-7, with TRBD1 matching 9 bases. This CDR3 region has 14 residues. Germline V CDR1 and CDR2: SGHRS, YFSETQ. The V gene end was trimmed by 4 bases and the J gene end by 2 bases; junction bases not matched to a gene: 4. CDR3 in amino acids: CASSLGQGPYEQYF. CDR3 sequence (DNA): TGCGCCAGCAGCCTAGGACAGGGGCCCTACGAGCAGTACTTC.

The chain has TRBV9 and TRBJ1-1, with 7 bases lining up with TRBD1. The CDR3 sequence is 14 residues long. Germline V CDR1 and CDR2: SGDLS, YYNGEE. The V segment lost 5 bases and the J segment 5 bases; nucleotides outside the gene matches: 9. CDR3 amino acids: CASSRDSLRTEAFF. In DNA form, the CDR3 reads TGTGCCAGCAGTCGGGACAGCCTCAGAACTGAAGCTTTCTTT.

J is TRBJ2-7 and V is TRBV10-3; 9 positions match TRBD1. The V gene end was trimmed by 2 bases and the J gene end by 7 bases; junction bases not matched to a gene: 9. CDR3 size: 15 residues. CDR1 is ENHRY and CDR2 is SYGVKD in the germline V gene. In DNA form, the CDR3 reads TGTGCCATCAGTGAGGGGACAGGGTCCCTTGGGGAGCAGTACTTC. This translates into CAISEGTGSLGEQYF.

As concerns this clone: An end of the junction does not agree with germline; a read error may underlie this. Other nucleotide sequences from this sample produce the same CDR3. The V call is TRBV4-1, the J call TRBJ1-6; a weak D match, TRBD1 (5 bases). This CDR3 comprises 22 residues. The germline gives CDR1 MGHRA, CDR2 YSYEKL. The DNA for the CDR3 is TGCGCCAGCAGCCAAGATCCCCTCGTTAAGGGGAGGGTAAGCTCCTATAATTCCCCCCTCCACTTT. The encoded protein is CASSQDPLVKGRVSSYNSPLHF.

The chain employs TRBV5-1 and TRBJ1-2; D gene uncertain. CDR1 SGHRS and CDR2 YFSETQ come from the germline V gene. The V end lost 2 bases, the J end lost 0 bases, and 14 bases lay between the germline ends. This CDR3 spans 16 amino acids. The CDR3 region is CASSLRPGGSNYGYTF. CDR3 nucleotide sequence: TGCGCCAGCAGCTTACGCCCAGGAGGTTCTAACTATGGCTACACCTTC.

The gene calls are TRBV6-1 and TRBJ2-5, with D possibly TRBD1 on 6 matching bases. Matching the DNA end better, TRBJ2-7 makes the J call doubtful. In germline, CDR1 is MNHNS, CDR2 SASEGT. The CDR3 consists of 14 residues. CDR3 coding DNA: TGTGCCAGCAGTGAACGACTGGAACAGGGCGAGCAGTACTTC. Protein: CASSERLEQGEQYF.

The CDR3 spells CASSRLSGTGNHEQFF. CDR3 bases: TGTGCCAGCAGCAGACTATCCGGGACAGGGAACCATGAGCAGTTCTTC. This chain joins TRBV7-2 and TRBJ2-1; 9 bases agree with TRBD1. J was trimmed by 8 bases and V by 5 bases; bases with no gene match: 13. Germline V gene lookup returns CDR1 SGHTA and CDR2 FQGNSA. This CDR3 is 16 amino acids long.

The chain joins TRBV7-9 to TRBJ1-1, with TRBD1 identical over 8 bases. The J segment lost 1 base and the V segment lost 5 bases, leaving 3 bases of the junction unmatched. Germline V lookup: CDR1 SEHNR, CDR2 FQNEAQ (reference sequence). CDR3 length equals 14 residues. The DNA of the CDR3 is TGTGCCAGCAGCCGGGACAGGCAGAACACTGAAGCTTTCTTT. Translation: CASSRDRQNTEAFF.

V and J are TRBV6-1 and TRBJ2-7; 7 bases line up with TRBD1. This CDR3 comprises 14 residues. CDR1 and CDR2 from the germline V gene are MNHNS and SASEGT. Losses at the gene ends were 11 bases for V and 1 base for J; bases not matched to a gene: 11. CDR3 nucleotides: TGTGCCGGCTCCAGGACAGGACCATCCTACGAGCAGTACTTC. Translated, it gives CAGSRTGPSYEQYF.